Below, one T cell receptor beta chain is given with its context. In terms of age and location, participants ranged from roughly 18 to 100 years and lived in about two dozen US areas. The source of the sample is a study of blood T cell repertoires in COVID-19. Study-wide context: Sites in the United States, Italy and Spain provided acute and convalescent COVID-19 samples. Sample material is recorded as cDNA or gDNA derived from T cells, B-cell-depleted T cells, or PBMCs.

As handled by the study authors: Reference gene primer amplification gave nucleated cell count estimates. The repertoire was sequenced with immunoSEQ multiplex PCR; TCRdb's copy has only in-frame clones and lacks some. Clone size and V and J calls were adopted from that table, with D and trimming inferred from the DNA. The sample holds fewer than 200,000 clones, about four fifths seen once. The sequence derives from a woman in her forties or fifties in a cohort exposed to, infected with or recovered from COVID-19 (not recorded which). Sequenced: PBMCs or T cells enriched from blood (not recorded which).

CDR3 DNA: TGTGCCAGCAGCGTTAGCGGGGGAGTCCTCTACGGGGAGCAGTACTTC. It translates to CASSVSGGVLYGEQYF. The chain uses TRBV5-4 and TRBJ2-7; 9 bases agree with TRBD2. The trim removed 4 bases at V and 7 bases at J, leaving 15 bases unmatched. The CDR3 length is 16 residues. Germline CDR1 reads SGHNT; CDR2 reads YYREEE (reference sequence).